The 28 T cell receptor beta chains reported below all come from one sample, sequenced in a study of T cell responses to AZD1222 COVID-19 vaccine (dated by TCRdb to the early 2020s). The time point label here, explained by the study, means: baseline before first vaccination. What the treatment or condition label conveys for this sample: meningococcal conjugate vaccine given as trial control. Library prep was done by the immunoSEQ multiplex PCR assay. The immuneACCESS repertoire file appears here via TCRdb, limited to in-frame rearrangements. These files lack a portion of the clones; in checked studies, under half of the deficit traces to unresolved V genes, and the cause of the others is not known. Recorded for this sample are about 90,000 clones; under 95% of them occurred a single time. The ten top clones hold approximately 5.2% of the sample. Material: peripheral blood, obtained on day 0 of MenACWY control vaccination. These receptors were collected from an adult in good health.

The V call is TRBV3-1 (or the pseudogene TRBV3-2), the J call TRBJ1-5, with a possible D match to TRBD1 (5 bases). Trimming pared 1 base from V and 3 bases from J, leaving 7 bases between. This CDR3 region has 14 residues. In germline, CDR1 is LGHDT, CDR2 YNNKEL (reference sequence). This chain's CDR3 is CASSQGGLNQPQHF. CDR3 nucleotides: TGTGCCAGCAGCCAAGGGGGACTCAATCAGCCCCAGCATTTT.

This clone was counted once. The J gene is TRBJ2-7, the V gene TRBV6-6; 7 bases align to TRBD2. The germline V gene encodes CDR1 MNHNY and CDR2 SVGAGI (reference sequence). Trimming cost V 5 bases and J 4 bases; bases outside gene matches: 5. This CDR3 spans 13 amino acids. CDR3 sequence: CASSPLATYEQYF. CDR3 in DNA: TGTGCCAGCAGTCCACTAGCGACTTACGAGCAGTACTTC.

This sequence joins TRBV5-4 and TRBJ2-6; 8 bases agree with TRBD2. Looked up from germline, CDR1 is SGHNT and CDR2 is YYREEE (reference sequence). V lost 4 bases to trimming and J lost 1 base; unmatched junction nucleotides: 7. CDR3 length: 17 residues. The CDR3 protein is CASSPSGGGSGANVLTF. As DNA, the CDR3 is TGTGCCAGCAGCCCGTCCGGGGGGGGTTCTGGGGCCAACGTCCTGACTTTC.

The rearrangement links TRBV11-2 to TRBJ2-2, with TRBD2 matching 11 bases. In germline, CDR1 is SGHAT, CDR2 FQNNGV. J gave up 1 base and V 6 bases, and 4 bases lay outside the gene matches. This CDR3 has 16 residues. CDR3 DNA: TGTGCCAGCAGGAGACTAGCGGGGCAGAACACCGGGGAGCTGTTTTTT. It is translated as CASRRLAGQNTGELFF.

V gene TRBV18 combines with J gene TRBJ1-5; 9 nucleotides align to TRBD1. J gave up 4 bases and V 1 base, and 2 bases lay outside the gene matches. Germline assignment: CDR1 KGHSH and CDR2 LQKENI. The CDR3 consists of 15 residues. This CDR3 is CASSPRDRVNQPQHF. DNA of the CDR3: TGTGCCAGCTCACCACGGGACAGGGTGAATCAGCCCCAGCATTTT.

The chain employs TRBV3-1 (or the pseudogene TRBV3-2) and TRBJ2-7, with no clear D. The CDR3 is 12 amino acids. Germline values: CDR1 LGHDT, CDR2 YNNKEL (reference sequence). Trimming took off 3 bases at V and 7 bases at J, with 10 bases between the two ends. The CDR3 DNA follows: TGTGCCAGCAGCCACAGTCGTAGAGAGCAGTACTTC. It is translated as CASSHSRREQYF.

Here the CDR3 reads CASTPARVEQYF. The CDR3, as DNA: TGTGCCAGCACACCGGCGAGGGTCGAGCAGTACTTC. The chain employs TRBV6-5 and TRBJ2-7, with a possible D match to TRBD2 (5 bases). The CDR3 is 12 residues long. Germline V gives CDR1 MNHEY, CDR2 SVGAGI. V gave up 7 bases and J gave up 6 bases, with 13 bases separating them.

The chain is built from TRBV6-1 and TRBJ2-7; 13 nucleotides agree with TRBD2. Germline V gives CDR1 MNHNS, CDR2 SASEGT. This CDR3 has 13 amino acids. V was pared by 10 bases and J by 4 bases, with 4 bases of the junction left unmatched. CDR3 sequence (DNA): TGTGCCATTACTAGCGGGGGGGCTTACGAGCAGTACTTC. Amino acid sequence: CAITSGGAYEQYF.

CDR3 sequence (DNA): TGTGCCAGTAGCGGGGGAGCTTGGGGCACAGATACGCAGTATTTT. Protein: CASSGGAWGTDTQYF. The chain couples TRBV19 to TRBJ2-3, with a weak D call TRBD2 (6 bases). The CDR3 length is 15 residues. Germline V lookup: CDR1 LNHDA, CDR2 SQIVND (reference sequence). Trimming removed 6 bases from V and 1 base from J, with 14 bases in between.

The J gene is TRBJ2-6, the V gene TRBV25-1; D not resolved. V dropped 0 bases and J dropped 2 bases, with 11 bases sitting between them. Germline V CDR1 and CDR2: MGHDK, SYGVNS. The length of the CDR3 is 17 residues. The CDR3 loop is CASSEYGPPAGANVLTF. The CDR3 nucleotides read TGTGCCAGCAGTGAATATGGCCCTCCAGCTGGGGCCAACGTCCTGACTTTC.

This clone is a singleton in its sample. The gene calls are TRBV6-5 and TRBJ1-1; 7 bases agree with TRBD1. Germline CDR1 and CDR2: MNHEY and SVGAGI. Losses at the gene ends were 7 bases for V and 10 bases for J; bases not matched to a gene: 3. The CDR3 length is 10 residues. The CDR3 sequence: CASTQGVAFF. The CDR3 bases are TGTGCCAGCACCCAGGGGGTAGCTTTCTTT.

The chain is built from TRBV9 and TRBJ2-3, with 10 bases fitting TRBD2. The CDR3 consists of 16 residues. CDR1 and CDR2 (germline): SGDLS, YYNGEE. J gave up 4 bases and V 4 bases, and 9 bases lay outside the gene matches. The CDR3 region has the DNA TGTGCCAGCAGCACCCAAAGCGGGAGGGCCCCAGATACGCAGTATTTT. It translates to CASSTQSGRAPDTQYF.

The chain combines TRBV18 with TRBJ1-2; the D gene is possibly TRBD1 (6 bases). From germline, CDR1 is KGHSH and CDR2 LQKENI. This CDR3 has 15 residues. V dropped 3 bases and J dropped 8 bases, with 19 bases sitting between them. This CDR3 reads CASSPDTGRGGGYTF. The CDR3 DNA reads TGTGCCAGCTCACCGGATACAGGGAGGGGCGGCGGCTACACCTTC.

The chain couples TRBV14 to TRBJ1-2; 8 bases match TRBD1. The CDR3 has 17 residues. V trimming: 0 bases; J trimming: 8 bases; junction bases outside the gene matches: 14. From germline, CDR1 is SGHDN and CDR2 FVKESK. CDR3 sequence reads: CASSQEGAGGHVLGYTF. The CDR3 DNA reads TGTGCCAGCAGCCAAGAAGGGGCAGGGGGCCACGTCTTGGGCTACACCTTC.

CDR3 DNA sequence: TGCGCCAGCAGCCAAGTGCTAGCGGGGGGCCAAGAGACCCAGTACTTC. It translates to CASSQVLAGGQETQYF. V gene TRBV4-3 combines with J gene TRBJ2-5; TRBD2 agrees at 11 bases. Germline V lookup: CDR1 LGHNA, CDR2 YSLEER. Trimming took 1 base from V and 1 from J; bases not matched to a gene: 2. This CDR3 spans 16 amino acids.

V gene TRBV11-2 combines with J gene TRBJ1-2; 7 bases line up with TRBD1. Germline V gene data show CDR1 as SGHAT and CDR2 as FQNNGV. The CDR3 is 13 residues long. Unmatched junction bases numbered 4, after V lost 5 bases and J lost 4 bases. The DNA for the CDR3 is TGTGCCAGCAGCCGGACAGGATCCTATGGCTACACCTTC. Protein product: CASSRTGSYGYTF. The full variable domain, completed using reference TRBV11-2 and TRBJ1-2, is EAGVAQSPRYKIIEKRQSVAFWCNPISGHATLYWYQQILGQGPKLLIQFQNNGVVDDSQLPKDRFSAERLKGVDSTLKIQPAKLEDSAVYLCASSRTGSYGYTFGSGTRLTVV.

The chain uses TRBV29-1 and TRBJ2-3, with D perhaps matching TRBD1 (7 bases). With 7 bases removed from V and 3 bases from J, the gap between germline ends came to 20 bases. Germline CDR1 and CDR2: SQVTM and ANQGSEA. CDR3 length: 15 amino acids. The CDR3 bases are TGCAGCGCTGGTCGCGGGACAGATGAAACAGATACGCAGTATTTT. Translation: CSAGRGTDETDTQYF.

The chain is built from TRBV19 and TRBJ1-5, with TRBD1 matching over 9 bases. This CDR3 spans 13 amino acids. V was clipped by 8 bases and J by 3 bases; unmatched bases: 2. Germline values: CDR1 LNHDA, CDR2 SQIVND (reference sequence). CDR3 protein: CASGTGFNQPQHF. For the CDR3, the DNA is TGTGCCAGTGGGACAGGGTTCAATCAGCCCCAGCATTTT.

The chain recombines TRBV4-1 with TRBJ1-2, with unresolved D. Germline V lookup: CDR1 MGHRA, CDR2 YSYEKL. V was clipped by 0 bases and J by 7 bases, with 9 bases between them. This CDR3 region has 13 residues. The CDR3 is CASSQDRVGGYTF. In DNA form, the CDR3 reads TGCGCCAGCAGCCAAGATCGGGTCGGTGGCTACACCTTC.

The chain has TRBV5-4 and TRBJ1-1; 7 bases are a match to TRBD1. CDR3 length: 15 residues. Germline values: CDR1 SGHNT, CDR2 YYREEE (reference sequence). The trim removed 0 bases at V and 0 bases at J, leaving 2 bases unmatched. CDR3 bases: TGTGCCAGCAGCTTGGCCGGGACAGTGAACACTGAAGCTTTCTTT. It encodes CASSLAGTVNTEAFF.

As DNA, the CDR3 is TGCAGCGTTGATCCGACGGGACAGGGATTGTTGGGCTACACCTTC. This gives the protein CSVDPTGQGLLGYTF. The chain couples TRBV29-1 to TRBJ1-2, with 9 bases matching TRBD1. Per the germline V gene, CDR1 is SQVTM and CDR2 is ANQGSEA. This CDR3 is 15 amino acids long. With V trimmed by 3 bases and J by 8 bases, 13 bases remained unmatched.

The rearrangement joins TRBV19 to TRBJ2-7; no reliable D call. Trimming left V 1 base short and J 3 bases short, with 10 bases between. The CDR3 runs to 14 residues. Germline-derived CDR1 and CDR2 are LNHDA and SQIVND (reference sequence). The CDR3: CASSIARGLYEQYF. The CDR3, as DNA: TGTGCCAGTAGTATAGCGCGAGGCCTCTACGAGCAGTACTTC.

This clone was picked up one time. The CDR3 is CASSHSDRGNQPQHF. The CDR3 coding sequence is TGTGCCAGCAGCCACTCAGACAGGGGGAATCAGCCCCAGCATTTT. The V gene is TRBV3-1 (or the pseudogene TRBV3-2), the J gene TRBJ1-5; 9 nucleotides align to TRBD1. The junction had 4 bases not matched to a gene; V was cut back by 3 bases and J by 4 bases. Per germline, CDR1 LGHDT and CDR2 YNNKEL (reference sequence). The CDR3 runs 15 residues.

This clone turned up a few times. The rearrangement links TRBV7-2 to TRBJ2-1; 8 bases match TRBD2. With 3 bases clipped from V and 2 bases from J, the junction kept 3 bases outside the gene matches. This CDR3 is built from 15 residues. Looked up from germline, CDR1 is SGHTA and CDR2 is FQGNSA. This chain's CDR3 is CASSFTGGPYNEQFF. CDR3 in DNA: TGTGCCAGCAGCTTTACGGGGGGGCCCTACAATGAGCAGTTCTTC.

V gene TRBV2 combines with J gene TRBJ1-2; unclear D gene. V lost 7 bases and J lost 0, with 12 bases in between. Germline V gene sequence: CDR1 SNHLY, CDR2 FYNNEI. This CDR3 comprises 14 residues. The chain's CDR3 is CASKEGPANYGYTF. The CDR3 DNA reads TGTGCCAGCAAGGAAGGACCAGCTAACTATGGCTACACCTTC.

The rearrangement links TRBV7-2 to TRBJ1-5; D is possibly TRBD1 (5 bases). Trimming left V 5 bases short and J 4 bases short, with 15 bases between. CDR1 is SGHTA, CDR2 FQGNSA, per germline. This CDR3 is built from 15 residues. The CDR3 spells CASSQGWGRNQPQHF. In nucleotides, the CDR3 is TGTGCCAGCAGCCAAGGATGGGGACGAAATCAGCCCCAGCATTTT.

This CDR3 reads CASSLREGAGELFF. As DNA, the CDR3 is TGTGCCAGCAGTCTCAGGGAGGGGGCCGGGGAGCTGTTTTTT. The J gene is TRBJ2-2, the V gene TRBV6-6, with a tentative D call TRBD2 (7 bases). The V gene's germline CDR1 is MNHNY and CDR2 SVGAGI (reference sequence). The V gene lost 5 bases and the J gene lost 6 bases, with 13 bases spanning the gap. The CDR3 loop spans 14 amino acids.

The V and J genes are TRBV6-5 and TRBJ1-1, with D maybe TRBD1 (5 bases). Germline V lookup: CDR1 MNHEY, CDR2 SVGAGI. V lost 0 bases and J lost 8, with 13 bases in between. This CDR3 region has 14 residues. The CDR3 nucleotides read TGTGCCAGCAGTTACTCCCCGGTATGGGGGGAAGCTTTCTTT. It specifies CASSYSPVWGEAFF.